This T cell receptor beta chain was sequenced during a study of T cells in Graves' hyperthyroidism and ophthalmopathy. It was RNA transcripts that yielded the amplified TCR beta CDR3 regions. HTBI primers were employed in a first-round RT-PCR of the TCR CDR3. TCRdb itself ran the multiplex PCR reads through MiXCR, one entry per CDR3 protein. Of about 360,000 distinct CDR3 sequences in the sample, under 15% were seen once. Material for sequencing was blood. The TCR originated in a woman aged 18-30 years with Graves' hyperthyroidism.

The CDR3: CASSQDIGELFF. The CDR3 DNA reads as TGCGCCAGCAGCCAAGATATAGGGGAGCTGTTTTTT. The V gene is TRBV4-3, the J gene TRBJ2-2, with D uncertain. Per the germline V gene, CDR1 is LGHNA and CDR2 is YSLEER. The CDR3 totals 12 residues. Trimming removed 0 bases from V and 8 bases from J, with 4 bases in between.